Listed below are T cell receptor beta chains from one sample, sequenced in a study of T-cell memory formation after mild COVID-19. Via MiXCR, TCRdb re-called the 5' RACE reads, giving one row per CDR3 protein. The sample lists more than 250,000 distinct CDR3 sequences, about a sixth occurring once. The material sequenced was PBMCs or a T cell subset sorted from them (not recorded which). The origin of the receptors is a man aged 18 to 30 who had mild COVID-19 (a few samples of this study predate the infection). Cell type and time point are not known. Each CDR3 is given with its conserved first and last residue. The order of the fields is clone size, D gene, J gene, V gene, CDR3 protein, CDR3 DNA. A D gene is named only where the DNA matches it firmly. Not all rows give a size; the values are once, few, many and, for expanded clones, a class.

NA NA TRBJ2-7 TRBV7-2 CASSLNRAYEQYF TGTGCCAGCAGCTTAAACAGGGCCTACGAGCAGTACTTC
few TRBD1 TRBJ2-1 TRBV15 CATSRTGTAYNEQFF TGTGCCACCAGCAGAACCGGGACAGCCTACAATGAGCAGTTCTTC
NA NA TRBJ1-2 TRBV6-5 CASSPVGLLRYTF TGTGCCAGCAGCCCTGTAGGGCTCTTGCGATACACCTTC
NA NA TRBJ2-1 TRBV5-1 CASSLAGSNEQFF TGCGCCAGCAGCTTGGCCGGCTCCAATGAGCAGTTCTTC
few TRBD2 TRBJ2-3 TRBV6-5 CASSFGGGGTADTQYF TGTGCCAGCAGTTTCGGGGGCGGGGGGACCGCAGATACGCAGTATTTT
many NA TRBJ1-5 TRBV15 CATSSGLWQIYQPQHF TGTGCCACCAGCAGTGGCCTCTGGCAGATCTATCAGCCCCAGCATTTT
NA NA TRBJ1-2 TRBV20-1 CSATGIPTLSGYTF TGCAGTGCTACAGGGATCCCCACTTTAAGCGGCTACACCTTC
NA NA TRBJ2-3 TRBV6-5 CASRPRGDTQYF TGTGCCAGCAGGCCACGCGGAGATACGCAGTATTTT
NA TRBD1 TRBJ2-1 TRBV20-1 CSARSTGGDEQFF TGCAGTGCTAGATCGACAGGGGGGGATGAGCAGTTCTTC
NA TRBD1 TRBJ2-7 TRBV29-1 CSVLSGTAYEQYF TGCAGCGTACTTTCCGGGACAGCCTACGAGCAGTACTTC
few NA TRBJ2-5 TRBV12-3/TRBV12-4 CASSLWQSYQETQYF TGTGCCAGCAGTTTGTGGCAGTCGTACCAAGAGACCCAGTACTTC